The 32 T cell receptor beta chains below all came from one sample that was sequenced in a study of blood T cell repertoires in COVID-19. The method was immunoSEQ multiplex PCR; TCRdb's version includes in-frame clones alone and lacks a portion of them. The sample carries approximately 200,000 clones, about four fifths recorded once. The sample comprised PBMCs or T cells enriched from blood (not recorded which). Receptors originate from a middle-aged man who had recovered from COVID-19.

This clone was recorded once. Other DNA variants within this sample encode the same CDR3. This chain's CDR3 is CASSPSTGREAQPQHF. The CDR3 DNA reads TGTGCCAGCTCGCCCTCGACAGGGCGCGAAGCTCAGCCCCAGCATTTT. The chain carries TRBV18 and TRBJ1-5, with 7 bases lining up with TRBD1. The junction had 14 bases not matched to a gene; V was cut back by 6 bases and J by 6 bases. The germline V gene has CDR1 KGHSH and CDR2 LQKENI. This CDR3 has 16 amino acids.

CDR3 sequence: CASSLLLAGANEQFF. DNA for the CDR3: TGTGCCAGCAGCTTACTACTAGCGGGAGCCAATGAGCAGTTCTTC. The chain recombines TRBV7-9 with TRBJ2-1, with TRBD2 matching over 11 bases. The V gene's germline CDR1 is SEHNR and CDR2 FQNEAQ (reference sequence). With 2 bases clipped from V and 6 bases from J, the junction kept 3 bases outside the gene matches. CDR3 length: 15 residues.

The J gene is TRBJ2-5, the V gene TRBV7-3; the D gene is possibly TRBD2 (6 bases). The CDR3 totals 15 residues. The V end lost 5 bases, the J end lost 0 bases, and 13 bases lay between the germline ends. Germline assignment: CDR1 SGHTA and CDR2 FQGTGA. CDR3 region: CASSPAGGYQETQYF. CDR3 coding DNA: TGTGCCAGCAGCCCAGCCGGAGGGTACCAAGAGACCCAGTACTTC.

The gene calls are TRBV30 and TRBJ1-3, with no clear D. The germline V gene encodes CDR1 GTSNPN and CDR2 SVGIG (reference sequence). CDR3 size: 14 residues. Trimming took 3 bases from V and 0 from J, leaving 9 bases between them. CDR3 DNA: TGTGCCTGGAGGCCTCGGGGCTCTGGAAACACCATATATTTT. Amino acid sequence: CAWRPRGSGNTIYF.

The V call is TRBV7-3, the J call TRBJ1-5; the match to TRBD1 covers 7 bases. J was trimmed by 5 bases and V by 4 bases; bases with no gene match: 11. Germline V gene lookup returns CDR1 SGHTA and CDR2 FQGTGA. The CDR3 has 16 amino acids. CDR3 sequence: CASSSTPGRGDQPQHF. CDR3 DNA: TGTGCCAGCAGCTCCACCCCCGGCAGGGGGGATCAGCCCCAGCATTTT.

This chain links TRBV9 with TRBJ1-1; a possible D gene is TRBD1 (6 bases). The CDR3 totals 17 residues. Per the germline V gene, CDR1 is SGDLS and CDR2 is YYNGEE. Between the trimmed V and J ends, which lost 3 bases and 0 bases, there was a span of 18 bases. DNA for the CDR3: TGTGCCAGCAGCGCGTCAGACAGGCCCCCCATGAACACTGAAGCTTTCTTT. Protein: CASSASDRPPMNTEAFF. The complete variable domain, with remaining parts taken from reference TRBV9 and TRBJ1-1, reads DSGVTQTPKHLITATGQRVTLRCSPRSGDLSVYWYQQSLDQGLQFLIQYYNGEERAKGNILERFSAQQFPDLHSELNLSSLELGDSALYFCASSASDRPPMNTEAFFGQGTRLTVV.

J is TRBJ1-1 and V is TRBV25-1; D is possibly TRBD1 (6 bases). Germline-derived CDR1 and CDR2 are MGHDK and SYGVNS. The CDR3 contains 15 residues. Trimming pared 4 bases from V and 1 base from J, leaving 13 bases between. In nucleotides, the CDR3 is TGTGCCAGCAGTGCTAACAGGGAAAGGAACACTGAAGCTTTCTTT. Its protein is CASSANRERNTEAFF.

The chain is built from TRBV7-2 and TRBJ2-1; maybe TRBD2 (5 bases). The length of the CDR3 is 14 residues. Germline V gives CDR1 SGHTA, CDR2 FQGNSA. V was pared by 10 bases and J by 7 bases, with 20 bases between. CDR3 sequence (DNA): TGTGCCACCCGATCCACAATTCGAGGGAATGAGCAGTTCTTC. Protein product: CATRSTIRGNEQFF.

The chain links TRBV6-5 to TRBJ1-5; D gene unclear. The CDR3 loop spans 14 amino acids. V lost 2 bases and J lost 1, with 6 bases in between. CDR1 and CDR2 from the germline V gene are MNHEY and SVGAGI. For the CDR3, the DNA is TGTGCCAGCAGTTACAGCGGGAGCAATCAGCCCCAGCATTTT. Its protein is CASSYSGSNQPQHF.

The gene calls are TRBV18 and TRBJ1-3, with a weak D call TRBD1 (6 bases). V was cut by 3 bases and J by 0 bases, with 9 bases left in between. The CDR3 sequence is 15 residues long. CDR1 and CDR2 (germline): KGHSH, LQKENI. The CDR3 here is CASSPGQFSGNTIYF. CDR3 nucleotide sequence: TGTGCCAGCTCACCCGGACAGTTCTCTGGAAACACCATATATTTT.

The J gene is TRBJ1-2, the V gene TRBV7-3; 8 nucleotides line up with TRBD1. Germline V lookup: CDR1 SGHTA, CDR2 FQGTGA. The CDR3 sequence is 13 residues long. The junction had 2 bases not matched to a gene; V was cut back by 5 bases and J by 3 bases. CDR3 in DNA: TGTGCCAGCAGCCAGGACAGGGACTATGGCTACACCTTC. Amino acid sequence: CASSQDRDYGYTF.

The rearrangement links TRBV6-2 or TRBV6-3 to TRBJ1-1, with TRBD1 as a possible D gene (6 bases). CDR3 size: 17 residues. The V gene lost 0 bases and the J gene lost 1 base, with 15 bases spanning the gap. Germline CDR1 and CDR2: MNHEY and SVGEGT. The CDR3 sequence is CASSYSVQGLRNTEAFF. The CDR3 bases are TGTGCCAGCAGTTACTCAGTACAGGGCCTTCGGAACACTGAAGCTTTCTTT.

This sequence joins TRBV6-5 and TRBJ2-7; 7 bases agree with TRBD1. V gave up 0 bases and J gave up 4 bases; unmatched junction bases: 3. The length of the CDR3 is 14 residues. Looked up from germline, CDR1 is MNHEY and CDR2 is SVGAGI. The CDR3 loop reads CASSYSAGGYEQYF. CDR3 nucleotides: TGTGCCAGCAGTTACTCGGCAGGGGGATACGAGCAGTACTTC.

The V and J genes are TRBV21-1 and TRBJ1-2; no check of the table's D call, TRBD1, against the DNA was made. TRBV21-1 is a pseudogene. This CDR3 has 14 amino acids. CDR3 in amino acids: CASSTEQGTPGYTF. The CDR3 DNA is TGTGCCAGCAGCACGGAACAGGGGACGCCTGGCTACACCTTC.

CDR3 amino acids: CASRPLGTAGEKLFF. CDR3 nucleotide sequence: TGTGCCAGCAGACCCCTCGGGACAGCCGGAGAAAAACTGTTTTTT. The V and J genes are TRBV28 and TRBJ1-4, with 7 bases aligning to TRBD1. With V trimmed by 6 bases and J by 8 bases, 12 bases remained unmatched. CDR3 length: 15 amino acids. Germline V CDR1 and CDR2: MDHEN, SYDVKM.

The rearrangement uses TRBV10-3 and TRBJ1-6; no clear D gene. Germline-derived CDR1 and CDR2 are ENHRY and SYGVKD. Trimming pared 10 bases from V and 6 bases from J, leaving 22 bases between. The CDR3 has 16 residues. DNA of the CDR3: TGTGCCAGCACAATACATTTTGACACTGCTAATTCACCCCTCCACTTT. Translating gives CASTIHFDTANSPLHF.

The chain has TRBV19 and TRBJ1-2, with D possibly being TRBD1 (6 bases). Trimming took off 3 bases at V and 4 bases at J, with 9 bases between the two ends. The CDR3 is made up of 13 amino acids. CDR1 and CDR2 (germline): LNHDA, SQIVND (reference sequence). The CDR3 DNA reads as TGTGCCAGTAGTATTCGGGACATCTATGGCTACACCTTC. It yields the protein CASSIRDIYGYTF. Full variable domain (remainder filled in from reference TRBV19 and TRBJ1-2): DGGITQSPKYLFRKEGQNVTLSCEQNLNHDAMYWYRQDPGQGLRLIYYSQIVNDFQKGDIAEGYSVSREKKESFPLTVTSAQKNPTAFYLCASSIRDIYGYTFGSGTRLTVV.

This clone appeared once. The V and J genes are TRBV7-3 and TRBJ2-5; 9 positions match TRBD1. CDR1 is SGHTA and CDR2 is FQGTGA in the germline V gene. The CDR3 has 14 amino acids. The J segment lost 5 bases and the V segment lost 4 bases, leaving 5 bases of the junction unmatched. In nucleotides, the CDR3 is TGTGCCAGCAGCTCTACAGGGGGCGGGGAGACCCAGTACTTC. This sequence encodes CASSSTGGGETQYF.

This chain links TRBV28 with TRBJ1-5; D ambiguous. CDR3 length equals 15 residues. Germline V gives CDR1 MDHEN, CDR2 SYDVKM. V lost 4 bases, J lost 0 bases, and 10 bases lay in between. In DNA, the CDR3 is TGTGCCAGCAGTTGGGGAGGGAATAGCAATCAGCCCCAGCATTTT. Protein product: CASSWGGNSNQPQHF. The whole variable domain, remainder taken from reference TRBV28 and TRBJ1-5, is DVKVTQSSRYLVKRTGEKVFLECVQDMDHENMFWYRQDPGLGLRLIYFSYDVKMKEKGDIPEGYSVSREKKERFSLILESASTNQTSMYLCASSWGGNSNQPQHFGDGTRLSIL.

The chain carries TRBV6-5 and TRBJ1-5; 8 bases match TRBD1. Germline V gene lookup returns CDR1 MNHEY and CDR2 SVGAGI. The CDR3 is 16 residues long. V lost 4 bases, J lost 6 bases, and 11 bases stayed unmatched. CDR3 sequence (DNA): TGTGCCAGCAGTTTCCCTAAAGACAGGGGAATTCAGCCCCAGCATTTT. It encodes CASSFPKDRGIQPQHF.

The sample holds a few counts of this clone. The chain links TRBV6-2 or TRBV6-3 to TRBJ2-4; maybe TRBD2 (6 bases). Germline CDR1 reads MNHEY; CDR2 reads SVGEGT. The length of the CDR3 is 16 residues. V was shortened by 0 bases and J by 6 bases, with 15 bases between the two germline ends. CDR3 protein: CASSYSSGGGGNIQYF. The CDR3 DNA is TGTGCCAGCAGTTACTCCTCCGGGGGAGGTGGAAACATTCAGTACTTC.

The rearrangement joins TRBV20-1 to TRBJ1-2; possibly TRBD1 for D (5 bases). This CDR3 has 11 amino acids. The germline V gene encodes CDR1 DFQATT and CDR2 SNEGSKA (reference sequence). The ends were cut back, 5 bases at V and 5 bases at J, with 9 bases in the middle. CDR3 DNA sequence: TGCAGTGCTGACAGTGTATATGGCTACACCTTC. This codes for CSADSVYGYTF.

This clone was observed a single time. The CDR3 coding sequence is TGTGCCAGCAGTCCCCTTGGAGCGGGAATCGGGTTCGAGCAGTACTTC. It translates to CASSPLGAGIGFEQYF. The V and J genes are TRBV28 and TRBJ2-7; 7 bases agree with TRBD2. Germline V CDR1 and CDR2: MDHEN, SYDVKM. With 5 bases clipped from V and 6 bases from J, the junction kept 16 bases outside the gene matches. The CDR3 has 16 residues.

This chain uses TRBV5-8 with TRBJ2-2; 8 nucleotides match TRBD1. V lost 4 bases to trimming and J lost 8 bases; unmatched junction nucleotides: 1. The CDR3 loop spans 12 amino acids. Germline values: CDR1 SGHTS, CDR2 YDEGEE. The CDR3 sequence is CASSQGAGELFF. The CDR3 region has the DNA TGTGCCAGCAGCCAGGGGGCGGGGGAGCTGTTTTTT.

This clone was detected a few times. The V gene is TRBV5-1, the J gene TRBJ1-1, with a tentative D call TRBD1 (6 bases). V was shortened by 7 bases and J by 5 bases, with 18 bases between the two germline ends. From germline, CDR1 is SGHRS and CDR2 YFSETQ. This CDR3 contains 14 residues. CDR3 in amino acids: CASLGGGARTEAFF. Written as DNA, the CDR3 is TGCGCCAGCCTTGGCGGGGGGGCGAGAACTGAAGCTTTCTTT.

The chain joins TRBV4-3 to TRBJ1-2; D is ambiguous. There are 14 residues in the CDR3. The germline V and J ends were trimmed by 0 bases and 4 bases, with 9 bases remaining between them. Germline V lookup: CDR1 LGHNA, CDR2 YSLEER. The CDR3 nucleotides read TGCGCCAGCAGCCAAGAAACAGTTTCCTATGGCTACACCTTC. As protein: CASSQETVSYGYTF.

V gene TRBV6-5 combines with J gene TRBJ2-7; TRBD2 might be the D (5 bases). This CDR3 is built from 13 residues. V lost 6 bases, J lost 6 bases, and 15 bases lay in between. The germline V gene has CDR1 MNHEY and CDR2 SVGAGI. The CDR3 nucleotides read TGTGCCAGCAGCCTGGACTCCTTGGGCGAGCAGTACGTC. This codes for CASSLDSLGEQYV.

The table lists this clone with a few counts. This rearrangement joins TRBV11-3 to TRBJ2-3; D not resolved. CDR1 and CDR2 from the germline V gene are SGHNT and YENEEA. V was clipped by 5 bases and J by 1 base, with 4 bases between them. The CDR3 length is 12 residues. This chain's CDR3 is CASSPGTDTQYF. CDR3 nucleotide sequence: TGTGCCAGCAGCCCGGGCACAGATACGCAGTATTTT.

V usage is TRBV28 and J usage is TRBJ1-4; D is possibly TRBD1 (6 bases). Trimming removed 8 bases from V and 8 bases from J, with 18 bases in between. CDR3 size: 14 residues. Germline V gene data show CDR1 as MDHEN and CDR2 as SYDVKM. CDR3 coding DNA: TGTGCCAGCTCCCCAACAGGGCAGGAGGAAAAACTGTTTTTT. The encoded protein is CASSPTGQEEKLFF.

The CDR3 coding sequence is TGTGCCAGCAGCTGGGGGGGTATCTACGAGCAGTACGTC. Translating gives CASSWGGIYEQYV. The chain combines TRBV7-9 with TRBJ2-7; 7 nucleotides match TRBD2. CDR3 size: 13 residues. V trimming: 4 bases; J trimming: 3 bases; junction bases outside the gene matches: 3. CDR1 and CDR2 from the germline V gene are SEHNR and FQNEAQ (reference sequence).

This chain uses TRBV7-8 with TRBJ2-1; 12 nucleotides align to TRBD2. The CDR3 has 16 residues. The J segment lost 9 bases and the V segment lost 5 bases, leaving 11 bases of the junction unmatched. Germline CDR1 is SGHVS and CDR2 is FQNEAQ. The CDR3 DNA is TGTGCCAGCAGCGCAAAGACTAGCGGGAGAGAGGTTGAGCAGTTCTTC. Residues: CASSAKTSGREVEQFF. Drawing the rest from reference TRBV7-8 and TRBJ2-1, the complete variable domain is GAGVSQSPRYKVAKRGQDVALRCDPISGHVSLFWYQQALGQGPEFLTYFQNEAQLDKSGLPSDRFFAERPEGSVSTLKIQRTQQEDSAVYLCASSAKTSGREVEQFFGPGTRLTVL.

CDR3 sequence: CASSAPSGTGGYNEQFF. As DNA, the CDR3 is TGTGCCAGCAGCGCCCCTTCCGGGACAGGGGGTTACAATGAGCAGTTCTTC. This rearrangement joins TRBV9 to TRBJ2-1; 11 bases agree with TRBD1. CDR1 is SGDLS and CDR2 is YYNGEE in the germline V gene. The J segment lost 4 bases and the V segment lost 3 bases, leaving 9 bases of the junction unmatched. The CDR3 consists of 17 residues.